The clone carrying this TCR beta chain was counted a single time. This PCR relied on a set of 60 Vbeta primers and 13 Jbeta primers. This table comes from immunoSEQ multiplex PCR, and its TCRdb copy is limited to in-frame clones, with some not included. The data show about 210,000 clones, approximately 80% seen once. This record comes from a study of cytomegalovirus exposure and HLA in healthy donors. The CDR3 contains 14 residues. J was trimmed by 4 bases and V by 6 bases; bases with no gene match: 4. CDR1 and CDR2 from the germline V gene are SNHLY and FYNNEI. This receptor was obtained from a woman aged 45-60 years in good health and CMV-seropositive. V is TRBV2 and J is TRBJ1-1; 11 positions agree with TRBD1. Sequencing was carried out using PBMCs. For the CDR3, the DNA is TGTGCCAGCAGAGGGACAGGGGGAAGCACTGAAGCTTTCTTT. Its translation: CASRGTGGSTEAFF. Using reference TRBV2 and TRBJ1-1 for the parts outside the CDR3, the full variable domain is EPEVTQTPSHQVTQMGQEVILRCVPISNHLYFYWYRQILGQKVEFLVSFYNNEISEKSEIFDDQFSVERPDGSNFTLKIRSTKLEDSAMYFCASRGTGGSTEAFFGQGTRLTVV.